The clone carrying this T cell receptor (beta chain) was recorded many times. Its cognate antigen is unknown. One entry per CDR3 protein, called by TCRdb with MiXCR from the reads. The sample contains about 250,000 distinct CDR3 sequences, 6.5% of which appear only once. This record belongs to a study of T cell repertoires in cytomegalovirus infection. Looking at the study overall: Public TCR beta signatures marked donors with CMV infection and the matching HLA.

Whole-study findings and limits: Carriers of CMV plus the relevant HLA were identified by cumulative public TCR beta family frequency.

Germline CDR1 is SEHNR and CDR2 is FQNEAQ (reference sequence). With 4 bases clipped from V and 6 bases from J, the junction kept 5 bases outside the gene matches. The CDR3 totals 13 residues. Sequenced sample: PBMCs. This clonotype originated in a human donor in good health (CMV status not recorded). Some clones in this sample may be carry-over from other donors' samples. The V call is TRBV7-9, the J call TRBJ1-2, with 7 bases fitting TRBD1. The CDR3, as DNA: TGTGCCAGCAGCTCAAGTACAGGGGATGGCTACACCTTC. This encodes CASSSSTGDGYTF.